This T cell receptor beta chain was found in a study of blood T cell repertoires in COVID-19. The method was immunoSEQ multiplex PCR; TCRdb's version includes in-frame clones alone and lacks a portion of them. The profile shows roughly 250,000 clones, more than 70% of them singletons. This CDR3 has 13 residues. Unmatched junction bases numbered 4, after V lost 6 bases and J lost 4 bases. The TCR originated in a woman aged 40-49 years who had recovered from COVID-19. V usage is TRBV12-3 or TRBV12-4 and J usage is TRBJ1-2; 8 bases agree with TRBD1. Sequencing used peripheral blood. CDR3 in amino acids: CASSHGTGYGYTF. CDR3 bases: TGTGCCAGCAGCCATGGGACAGGCTATGGCTACACCTTC.